This T cell receptor (beta chain) was sequenced during a study of prognosis after radiotherapy for stage I lung cancer. Turning to the study itself: Radiotherapy preceded distant metastases in a handful of patients (median roughly seven months); 15 showed no significant progression.

The authors amplified TCR beta CDR3 from genomic DNA using two-round multiplex PCR. The first PCR round targeted every TRBV and TRBJ gene with specific primers. TCRdb re-called the multiplex PCR reads with MiXCR, one entry per CDR3 protein. The sample records about 36,000 distinct CDR3 sequences, approximately 35% being singletons. Patients were uniformly node-negative by CT and PET/CT and had received no prior chemotherapy or radiotherapy, with no other malignancies. Germline V CDR1 and CDR2: GTSNPN, SVGIG (reference sequence). This CDR3 comprises 14 residues. As concerns this clonotype: One junction end disagrees with the germline gene, perhaps due to a read error.

Specimen: PBMCs, collected before or after stereotactic body radiation therapy (not recorded which). The chain employs TRBV30 and TRBJ1-1, with 8 nucleotides matching TRBD1. This TCR derives from a donor aged 50 or older with non-small cell lung cancer. The CDR3 DNA reads as TGTGCCTGGAGGGGTCCCCAGGGGGCGGGTGAATCTTTCTTT. Protein sequence: CAWRGPQGAGESFF.